This T cell receptor beta chain came from a study of OX40 agonist ivuxolimab in advanced cancers. A note on the overall study: Ivuxolimab was a fully human IgG2 agonistic monoclonal antibody targeting the costimulatory receptor OX40 (CD134). Intravenous ivuxolimab was administered to patients every 2 weeks at six dose levels: 0.01, 0.1, 0.3, 1.5, 3 and 10 mg/kg. Among the roughly 52 dose-escalation patients, some 20 had hepatocellular carcinoma, roughly 15 melanoma, 9 renal cell carcinoma and 9 head and neck cancer. In the dose-escalation cohort, about four fifths of patients were male, and the mean age was roughly 60 years with a range of roughly 20 to 80. Prior anti-PD-1, anti-PD-L1 or anti-CTLA-4 therapy was permitted, and checkpoint inhibitors had been received by about 44% of dose-escalation patients. Partial responses occurred in three dose-escalation patients, of whom one had hepatocellular carcinoma and two had cutaneous melanoma. The point of sequencing TCRbeta in the periphery was to test whether ivuxolimab changed TCR sequence diversity and drove clonal T-cell expansion. The paper describes the monotherapy dose-escalation part (N ≈ 51 patients) of the phase I trial of ivuxolimab.

The trial excluded patients who had a history of autoimmune disease or who were on systemic immunosuppression. Peripheral blood for TCR sequencing was collected from all dose cohorts at baseline, on cycle 4 day 1, and on cycle 7 day 1. Samples were obtained from an open-label, multicenter, first-in-human phase I dose-escalation trial of ivuxolimab. The trial enrolled adults with locally advanced or metastatic head and neck squamous cell, hepatocellular, melanoma or renal cell carcinoma. Before TCR sequencing, CD4+ T cells and CD8+ T cells from peripheral blood were sorted into separate populations. Worth noting for this clone: No antigen is known for it. It has no much larger one-base neighbor in the sample; base qualities were not kept.

To sequence the TCRbeta CDR3 region, genomic DNA was isolated from the sorted cells. The immunoSEQ Assay was used to sequence the TCRbeta CDR3 regions. TCRdb carries this immuneACCESS record with in-frame sequences only. Its versions omit some clonotypes, under half of them owing to an unresolved V gene in the studies checked, with the rest unexplained. The sample table holds about 20,000 clones, of which around two thirds were seen once. The ten largest clonotypes hold around 30% of the sample. From the germline V gene, CDR1 is SGHDN and CDR2 is FVKESK. The CDR3 spans 16 residues, from the cysteine through the phenylalanine. CDR3 DNA only is kept here, 48 bases in frame from base 1. V gives up 0 bases and J gives up 6 bases, and the segment between their germline ends measures 18 bases. The investigation overall reported the following: In the 0.1-3.0 mg/kg groups, partial responders had among the lowest normalized peripheral clonal expansion, particularly in CD8+ T cells. After ivuxolimab, more expanded clones were found on average in CD8+ T cells than in CD4+ T cells. Antigen specificity was not determined for the clonally expanded peripheral T cells. Low levels of normalized T-cell clonal expansion were also seen in some nonresponding patients. At doses from 0.1 to 3.0 mg/kg, clonal expansion was seen in both CD4+ and CD8+ blood T cells between baseline and week 6.

Sequenced here: CD4+ or CD8+ T cells sorted from blood, sampled in a trial of the OX40 agonist ivuxolimab. The sequence was obtained from an adult with an advanced solid tumor such as melanoma, head and neck, liver or kidney cancer. This chain is built from TRBV14 and TRBJ2-7; TRBD1 is a possible D gene, resting on 6 matching bases. The CDR3 is CASSQDQGRGLTEQYF. The sequence in DNA is TGTGCCAGCAGCCAAGATCAAGGCAGGGGCCTGACCGAGCAGTACTTC.